The next 14 T cell receptor beta chains were all read from a single sample in a study of T cells of healthy individuals listed by TCRdb under 2018. Libraries were built with 5' RACE. Data came from an Illumina MiSeq. TCRdb applied fastp at Q25 and MiXCR to the public reads, then kept only in-frame beta chains. CDR3 protein sequences are deduplicated, and each keeps its most common genes and DNA. Recorded for this sample are about 63,000 distinct CDR3 sequences; roughly 15% of them occurred a single time. The ten biggest clones cover around 5% of the sample. The receptors stem from a human donor in good health.

V and J are TRBV7-3 and TRBJ2-3; D unresolved. V was pared by 4 bases and J by 5 bases, with 10 bases between. The CDR3 consists of 13 residues. CDR1 and CDR2 from the germline V gene are SGHTA and FQGTGA. CDR3 bases: TGTGCCAGCAGCTCCGGGTACAGAGATACGCAGTATTTT. Amino acid sequence: CASSSGYRDTQYF.

J is TRBJ2-5 and V is TRBV4-1; D may correspond to TRBD1 or TRBD2 (5 bases each). The CDR3 sequence is 15 residues long. Germline V lookup: CDR1 MGHRA, CDR2 YSYEKL. V gave up 1 base and J gave up 3 bases, with 12 bases separating them. Here the CDR3 reads CASSQAGTEKETQYF. CDR3 DNA: TGCGCCAGCAGCCAAGCCGGGACCGAGAAAGAGACCCAGTACTTC.

This clonotype has more than one count but fewer than ten. The V and J genes are TRBV28 and TRBJ2-1; the D gene is possibly TRBD2 (7 bases). V was clipped by 3 bases and J by 1 base, with 19 bases between them. Germline CDR1 is MDHEN and CDR2 is SYDVKM. The CDR3 has 18 residues. CDR3 DNA sequence: TGTGCCAGCAGTTTCCCCCTGGGGCGGGGGACATCCTACAATGAGCAGTTCTTC. This encodes CASSFPLGRGTSYNEQFF.

The chain links TRBV7-6 to TRBJ2-7; TRBD1 is a possible D gene (6 bases). CDR3 length equals 15 residues. In germline, CDR1 is SGHVS, CDR2 FNYEAQ. V gave up 1 base and J gave up 0 bases, with 10 bases separating them. CDR3 in DNA: TGTGCCAGCAGCTTAGAGACAGGCCTCTCCTACGAGCAGTACTTC. Protein sequence: CASSLETGLSYEQYF.

This chain connects TRBV12-3 or TRBV12-4 to TRBJ1-1; no clear D gene. The CDR3 is 16 residues long. V lost 4 bases and J lost 1, with 16 bases in between. This chain's CDR3 is CASSSGRLRANTEAFF. The CDR3, as DNA: TGTGCCAGCAGTTCGGGCCGGTTAAGGGCGAACACTGAAGCTTTCTTT.

At least ten counts were recorded for this clonotype. This sequence joins TRBV5-1 and TRBJ2-1; D unresolved. The V end was cut by 5 bases, the J end by 5 bases, with 11 bases between. The CDR3 is made up of 13 amino acids. Per germline, CDR1 SGHRS and CDR2 YFSETQ. CDR3: CASRPSSNNEQFF. CDR3 nucleotide sequence: TGCGCCAGCAGACCAAGTAGCAACAATGAGCAGTTCTTC.

This clonotype occurred many times. The V and J genes are TRBV3-1 and TRBJ1-6; unclear D gene. This CDR3 region has 17 residues. CDR1 is LGHDT and CDR2 is YNNKEL in the germline V gene (reference sequence). V gave up 1 base and J gave up 10 bases, with 20 bases separating them. CDR3 DNA sequence: TGTGCCAGCAGCCAAGGAGCGTTGGGTTCGCGTTGGTCACCCCTCCACTTT. Protein sequence: CASSQGALGSRWSPLHF.

This clonotype was detected ten times or more. The CDR3 bases are TGCGCCAGCAGCCGGCTCGGCGGGGACTACGAGCAGTACTTC. Its translation is CASSRLGGDYEQYF. The V gene is TRBV4-1, the J gene TRBJ2-7, with D possibly TRBD2 on 6 matching bases. The CDR3 is made up of 14 amino acids. Germline CDR1 and CDR2: MGHRA and YSYEKL. Trimming stripped 4 bases from V and 3 bases from J, with 13 bases between.

This clonotype was found a few times. The gene calls are TRBV7-9 and TRBJ2-1, with 11 bases matching TRBD2. Germline values: CDR1 SEHNR, CDR2 FQNEAQ (reference sequence). V gave up 1 base and J gave up 8 bases; unmatched junction bases: 4. This CDR3 is built from 15 residues. The CDR3 sequence is CASSLETSGSDEQFF. CDR3 nucleotide sequence: TGTGCCAGCAGCTTAGAAACTAGCGGGAGCGATGAGCAGTTCTTC.

This chain joins TRBV7-9 and TRBJ2-5, with 9 bases fitting TRBD1. This CDR3 contains 13 residues. The V gene's germline CDR1 is SEHNR and CDR2 FQNEAQ (reference sequence). Trimming at V came to 10 bases and at J to 5 bases, leaving 8 bases not matched to a gene. CDR3 region: CATIQGAEETQYF. Here the CDR3 DNA reads TGTGCCACCATACAGGGGGCGGAGGAGACCCAGTACTTC.

This clonotype showed up just a few times. The V and J genes are TRBV25-1 and TRBJ2-3; 13 bases agree with TRBD2. Germline V lookup: CDR1 MGHDK, CDR2 SYGVNS. V shed 4 bases, J shed 0 bases, and the junction held 13 bases outside the gene matches. The CDR3 is 20 residues long. CDR3 sequence: CASSVTSGRADDPSTDTQYF. In nucleotides, the CDR3 is TGTGCCAGCAGTGTTACTAGCGGGAGGGCTGACGACCCTAGCACAGATACGCAGTATTTT.

Remarks on this clonotype: A much larger clone lies one base from this, so it may be a read error. The genes are TRBV4-2 and TRBJ2-2; 8 bases map to TRBD2. Germline CDR1 LGHNA, CDR2 YNFKEQ. The CDR3 is 14 residues long. CDR3 sequence: CASSPGLDTVELFF. The CDR3 nucleotides read TGTGCCAGCAGCCCGGGACTAGACACCGTGGAGCTGTTTTTT.

CDR3 region: CASSARDRDTEAFF. For the CDR3, the DNA is TGTGCCAGCAGCGCCCGGGACAGGGACACTGAAGCTTTCTTT. The rearrangement uses TRBV3-1 and TRBJ1-1; TRBD1 agrees at 9 bases. Germline V gene lookup returns CDR1 LGHDT and CDR2 YNNKEL (reference sequence). V lost 5 bases to trimming and J lost 3 bases; unmatched junction nucleotides: 4. This CDR3 has 14 residues.

This clonotype was recorded a few times. V is TRBV7-2 and J is TRBJ2-7; D is undetermined. The CDR3 length is 14 residues. Germline CDR1 is SGHTA and CDR2 is FQGNSA. The V gene lost 6 bases and the J gene lost 1 base, with 13 bases spanning the gap. CDR3 region: CASSTWSESYEQYF. In nucleotides, the CDR3 is TGTGCCAGCAGTACCTGGTCCGAATCCTACGAGCAGTACTTC.